This is a list of T cell receptor beta chains from one sample in a study of blood T cell repertoires in COVID-19. Data came from immunoSEQ multiplex PCR; TCRdb stores just in-frame clones and leaves some out. The table lists fewer than 120,000 clones, roughly 79% of them singletons, with 16% in the top ten. The source material was peripheral blood. These receptors were obtained from a woman older than 75 with active or convalescent COVID-19. CDR3s include the opening cysteine and the closing phenylalanine or tryptophan. Fields, in order: CDR3 protein, V gene, J gene.

CDR3 protein: CASSFGLAGGSYNEQFF
V gene: TRBV7-3
J gene: TRBJ2-1

CDR3 protein: CASTPSGQGMYEQYF
V gene: TRBV7-9
J gene: TRBJ2-7

CDR3 protein: CSVDGLYGTMNGYTF
V gene: TRBV29-1
J gene: TRBJ1-2

CDR3 protein: CASRRRESEDTQYF
V gene: TRBV5-1
J gene: TRBJ2-3

CDR3 protein: CASSETGVTETQYF
V gene: TRBV2
J gene: TRBJ2-5

CDR3 protein: CASTGQQNSNQPQHF
V gene: TRBV21-1
J gene: TRBJ1-5

CDR3 protein: CASSLSGLAEQYF
V gene: TRBV18
J gene: TRBJ2-3

CDR3 protein: CASSLSGSNEQFF
V gene: TRBV9
J gene: TRBJ2-1

CDR3 protein: CASSQGQLGGNTIYF
V gene: TRBV3-1/TRBV3-2
J gene: TRBJ1-3

CDR3 protein: CASSVQGAEAFF
V gene: TRBV27
J gene: TRBJ1-1

CDR3 protein: CASTRDRVLSGYTF
V gene: TRBV28
J gene: TRBJ1-2

CDR3 protein: CASSLGGLAGVNEQFF
V gene: TRBV5-4
J gene: TRBJ2-1

CDR3 protein: CASSPLYRDRAEQFF
V gene: TRBV18
J gene: TRBJ2-1

CDR3 protein: CASSSLTVGTRETQYF
V gene: TRBV5-5
J gene: TRBJ2-5

CDR3 protein: CASKGQTSTDTQYF
V gene: TRBV14
J gene: TRBJ2-3

CDR3 protein: CASSQELGGGPVTTQYF
V gene: TRBV4-3
J gene: TRBJ2-5

CDR3 protein: CASSQALTGVGNTIYF
V gene: TRBV4-2
J gene: TRBJ1-3

CDR3 protein: CASSTLGGNTEAFF
V gene: TRBV7-2
J gene: TRBJ1-1

CDR3 protein: CASSASTSFDEQFF
V gene: TRBV6-6
J gene: TRBJ2-1

CDR3 protein: CSIQGAGEQYF
V gene: TRBV29-1
J gene: TRBJ2-7

CDR3 protein: CASSLERTSEQFF
V gene: TRBV7-2
J gene: TRBJ2-1

CDR3 protein: CASSPHQGQNTEAFF
V gene: TRBV18
J gene: TRBJ1-1

CDR3 protein: CASSKQGPKSYEQYF
V gene: TRBV7-9
J gene: TRBJ2-7

CDR3 protein: CASSLRTAYEQYF
V gene: TRBV5-1
J gene: TRBJ2-7

CDR3 protein: CASRDTSRGTFGYTF
V gene: TRBV4-3
J gene: TRBJ1-2

CDR3 protein: CASSRTSAGANVLTF
V gene: TRBV14
J gene: TRBJ2-6

CDR3 protein: CASSPSPTSGAGGELFF
V gene: TRBV18
J gene: TRBJ2-2

CDR3 protein: CASTRTGGNIQYF
V gene: TRBV6-5
J gene: TRBJ2-4

CDR3 protein: CASSEGTTPYEQYF
V gene: TRBV2
J gene: TRBJ2-7

CDR3 protein: CASSSRPGQGFLRSYEQYF
V gene: TRBV11-2
J gene: TRBJ2-7